Below, 16 T cell receptor beta chains from the same sample are listed, as sequenced in a study of blood T cell repertoires in COVID-19. Sequenced by immunoSEQ multiplex PCR; TCRdb stores in-frame clones only, minus some. This sample carries 13,000 or so clones, roughly 80% of them seen once, and the ten largest clones take approximately 34%. Input material: peripheral blood. These receptors were obtained from a human donor in a cohort sampled during active COVID-19.

This chain uses TRBV29-1 with TRBJ1-1, with TRBD1 matching 9 bases. Germline V gene sequence: CDR1 SQVTM, CDR2 ANQGSEA. Trimming removed 7 bases from V and 4 bases from J; junction bases left unmatched: 13. The CDR3 length is 15 residues. CDR3: CSAPGQGGRITEAFF. The CDR3 nucleotides are TGCAGCGCTCCGGGACAGGGAGGACGGATCACTGAAGCTTTCTTT.

The V gene is TRBV5-6, the J gene TRBJ1-2; 9 bases map to TRBD1. Germline loops: CDR1 SGHDT, CDR2 YYEEEE. This CDR3 is 15 amino acids long. V shed 0 bases and J 5 bases; nucleotides not matched to a gene: 5. The CDR3 DNA follows: TGTGCCAGCAGCTTGGAGTCGACAGGGGGATATGGCTACACCTTC. This gives the protein CASSLESTGGYGYTF.

The chain recombines TRBV5-6 with TRBJ1-1; D is perhaps TRBD1 (5 bases). Germline V gives CDR1 SGHDT, CDR2 YYEEEE. The CDR3 is 16 residues long. Between the trimmed V and J ends, which lost 0 bases and 0 bases, there was a span of 12 bases. The CDR3 coding sequence is TGTGCCAGCAGCTTGGGGGCAGGGATCATGAACACTGAAGCTTTCTTT. Its translation is CASSLGAGIMNTEAFF.

V is TRBV5-1 and J is TRBJ1-6; 7 nucleotides align to TRBD1. The CDR3 is 15 residues long. V gave up 7 bases and J gave up 7 bases; unmatched junction bases: 11. In germline, CDR1 is SGHRS, CDR2 YFSETQ. The DNA of the CDR3 is TGCGCCAGCCTTGGCACCCGGGACAGAAATTCACCCCTCCACTTT. This translates into CASLGTRDRNSPLHF. The full variable domain, its missing parts supplied by reference TRBV5-1 and TRBJ1-6, is KAGVTQTPRYLIKTRGQQVTLSCSPISGHRSVSWYQQTPGQGLQFLFEYFSETQRNKGNFPGRFSGRQFSNSRSEMNVSTLELGDSALYLCASLGTRDRNSPLHFGNGTRLTVT.

V and J are TRBV7-9 and TRBJ2-2; TRBD2 matches 8 bases. V was clipped by 6 bases and J by 7 bases; unmatched bases: 10. This CDR3 has 15 residues. Germline V gene lookup returns CDR1 SEHNR and CDR2 FQNEAQ (reference sequence). The CDR3 coding sequence is TGTGCCAGCAGGGCGTCCGGGGGGGCCGTCGGGGAGCTGTTTTTT. Protein product: CASRASGGAVGELFF.

The rearrangement links TRBV2 to TRBJ1-6; 7 bases line up with TRBD1. The CDR3 length is 14 residues. V lost 6 bases and J lost 9; bases outside the gene matches: 8. CDR1 and CDR2 (germline): SNHLY, FYNNEI. The CDR3 coding sequence is TGTGCCAGCAGCAAGGACAGGCGGGTTTCACCCCTCCACTTT. It specifies CASSKDRRVSPLHF.

This chain joins TRBV27 and TRBJ2-7; perhaps TRBD2 as D (6 bases). V was clipped by 3 bases and J by 6 bases, with 21 bases between them. CDR3 length equals 16 residues. Per the germline V gene, CDR1 is MNHEY and CDR2 is SMNVEV (reference sequence). The CDR3 sequence is CASSLGPAGREGEQYF. The CDR3 nucleotides read TGTGCCAGCAGTTTGGGTCCGGCAGGGCGGGAAGGCGAGCAGTACTTC.

Here the CDR3 reads CASAHRDEETQYF. Here the CDR3 DNA reads TGTGCCAGTGCTCACAGGGACGAAGAGACCCAGTACTTC. V usage is TRBV19 and J usage is TRBJ2-5, with D possibly TRBD1 on 6 matching bases. The CDR3 runs to 13 residues. Germline V gene lookup returns CDR1 LNHDA and CDR2 SQIVND (reference sequence). V was clipped by 8 bases and J by 3 bases, with 13 bases between them.

Remarks on this clone: The sample holds other DNA sequences that translate to the same CDR3. The chain recombines TRBV10-3 with TRBJ1-2; D possibly corresponds to TRBD1 (6 bases). With 6 bases removed from V and 4 bases from J, the gap between germline ends came to 15 bases. The CDR3 sequence is 14 residues long. Per germline, CDR1 ENHRY and CDR2 SYGVKD. The CDR3 DNA follows: TGTGCCATCAGAGCTTCGGGGGGCGCCTATGGCTACACCTTC. This encodes CAIRASGGAYGYTF.

In this sample, this clone turned up a few times. The chain is built from TRBV5-8 and TRBJ1-2; 7 bases map to TRBD1. The V gene's germline CDR1 is SGHTS and CDR2 YDEGEE. V shed 4 bases, J shed 4 bases, and the junction held 7 bases outside the gene matches. The CDR3 runs to 14 residues. In DNA form, the CDR3 reads TGTGCCAGCAGCCTACGGGACAGCGTCTATGGCTACACCTTC. The encoded protein is CASSLRDSVYGYTF.

The chain links TRBV5-6 to TRBJ2-1, with 7 positions matching TRBD1. With V trimmed by 3 bases and J by 5 bases, 14 bases remained unmatched. The germline V gene encodes CDR1 SGHDT and CDR2 YYEEEE. The CDR3 covers 17 residues. For the CDR3, the DNA is TGTGCCAGCAGCTACCTAGGCAGGGGGTTATCCAACAATGAGCAGTTCTTC. Translated: CASSYLGRGLSNNEQFF.

CDR3 bases: TGTGCCAGCAGTGAAAATCGGGGGGGGAATGGCTACACCTTC. It translates to CASSENRGGNGYTF. The rearrangement joins TRBV2 to TRBJ1-2; perhaps TRBD1 as D (5 bases). The CDR3 length is 14 residues. V lost 2 bases to trimming and J lost 6 bases, with 13 bases between them. Looked up from germline, CDR1 is SNHLY and CDR2 is FYNNEI.

J is TRBJ1-2 and V is TRBV7-2; the match to TRBD1 covers 9 bases. Unmatched junction bases numbered 2, after V lost 3 bases and J lost 3 bases. CDR3 length: 14 amino acids. The V gene's germline CDR1 is SGHTA and CDR2 FQGNSA. DNA for the CDR3: TGTGCCAGCAGCTTCGGACAGGGGTACTATGGCTACACCTTC. Translating it yields CASSFGQGYYGYTF.

V gene TRBV5-6 combines with J gene TRBJ2-7; TRBD1 matches 9 bases. With V trimmed by 2 bases and J by 0 bases, 3 bases remained unmatched. The CDR3 runs 15 residues. Germline assignment: CDR1 SGHDT and CDR2 YYEEEE. The CDR3 DNA follows: TGTGCCAGCAGCTTCCCGGGACAGGGCTCCTACGAGCAGTACTTC. Translation: CASSFPGQGSYEQYF.

This clone was detected only once. The genes are TRBV11-2 and TRBJ1-1; TRBD1 aligns across 12 bases. The CDR3 sequence is 17 residues long. Germline CDR1 SGHAT, CDR2 FQNNGV. J gave up 5 bases and V 5 bases, and 12 bases lay outside the gene matches. CDR3 DNA: TGTGCCAGCAGCCCGGGACAGGGGGCGAAGTTAGGGACTGAAGCTTTCTTT. This codes for CASSPGQGAKLGTEAFF.

This rearrangement joins TRBV19 to TRBJ1-1; 7 bases agree with TRBD1. Trimming took 5 bases from V and 1 from J; bases not matched to a gene: 10. In germline, CDR1 is LNHDA, CDR2 SQIVND (reference sequence). The CDR3 runs to 16 residues. The CDR3 bases are TGTGCCAGTAGTTACCAGACAGGGAGGACGAACACTGAAGCTTTCTTT. Translating gives CASSYQTGRTNTEAFF.